One sample yielded the 10 T cell receptor beta chains listed below, sequenced in a study of cytomegalovirus exposure and HLA in healthy donors. In the PCR, 60 Vbeta and 13 Jbeta primers were used. Produced via immunoSEQ multiplex PCR; TCRdb's table is partial and in-frame only. The sample lists roughly 110,000 clones, roughly four fifths seen once, with 3% to 4.5% in the top ten. Material for sequencing was PBMCs. Receptor source: a man in his 60s in good health and CMV-seronegative.

The chain has TRBV5-6 and TRBJ1-2; 9 nucleotides line up with TRBD1. V trimming: 2 bases; J trimming: 6 bases; junction bases outside the gene matches: 14. The CDR3 runs 17 residues. Germline V lookup: CDR1 SGHDT, CDR2 YYEEEE. The CDR3 is CASSFSDQTGGIDGYTF. CDR3 DNA: TGTGCCAGCAGCTTTTCCGATCAGACAGGGGGGATCGATGGCTACACCTTC.

This chain's CDR3 is CASSSTGDLMRNTIYF. CDR3 in DNA: TGTGCCAGCAGCTCGACAGGGGATTTGATGAGAAACACCATATATTTT. This chain links TRBV7-2 with TRBJ1-3; 8 nucleotides match TRBD1. The CDR3 sequence is 16 residues long. V gave up 4 bases and J gave up 5 bases; unmatched junction bases: 10. From germline, CDR1 is SGHTA and CDR2 FQGNSA.

This clone has a count of ten or more. This chain uses TRBV7-9 with TRBJ1-1; D ambiguous. Trimming removed 10 bases at V and 2 bases at J, with 8 bases between. The CDR3 totals 11 residues. Germline V gene lookup returns CDR1 SEHNR and CDR2 FQNEAQ (reference sequence). This CDR3 is CATSGNTEAFF. Written as DNA, the CDR3 is TGTGCCACCTCAGGTAACACTGAAGCTTTCTTT. Variable domain in full (rest from reference TRBV7-9 and TRBJ1-1): DTGVSQNPRHKITKRGQNVTFRCDPISEHNRLYWYRQTLGQGPEFLTYFQNEAQLEKSRLLSDRFSAERPKGSFSTLEIQRTEQGDSAMYLCATSGNTEAFFGQGTRLTVV.

J is TRBJ1-1 and V is TRBV7-2; 7 bases match TRBD1. The CDR3 loop spans 14 amino acids. Looked up from germline, CDR1 is SGHTA and CDR2 is FQGNSA. Unmatched junction bases numbered 7, after V lost 5 bases and J lost 4 bases. The CDR3 here is CASSPYPGGTEAFF. CDR3 in DNA: TGTGCCAGCAGCCCCTATCCAGGGGGCACTGAAGCTTTCTTT.

This clone appeared once. The rearrangement links TRBV7-9 to TRBJ1-3, with D tentatively TRBD1 (5 bases). CDR3 length equals 19 residues. Trimming stripped 5 bases from V and 0 bases from J, with 23 bases between. Germline V gene lookup returns CDR1 SEHNR and CDR2 FQNEAQ (reference sequence). This CDR3 is CASSTTKGSVSYSGNTIYF. The CDR3 DNA sequence: TGTGCCAGCAGCACTACAAAGGGGTCAGTTTCATACTCTGGAAACACCATATATTTT.

V is TRBV15 and J is TRBJ1-5; D is uncertain. The germline V and J ends were trimmed by 8 bases and 6 bases, with 14 bases remaining between them. The V gene's germline CDR1 is LNHNV and CDR2 YYDKDF (reference sequence). The CDR3 length is 13 residues. The CDR3 DNA is TGTGCCACCGCGGGGAGTCCAAGTCAGCCCCAGCATTTT. It yields the protein CATAGSPSQPQHF.

This clone was detected only once. This rearrangement joins TRBV9 to TRBJ2-3, with 8 positions matching TRBD2. The CDR3 has 15 amino acids. The ends lost 0 bases at V and 7 bases at J; junction bases unmatched: 7. CDR1 and CDR2 from the germline V gene are SGDLS and YYNGEE. In nucleotides, the CDR3 is TGTGCCAGCAGCGTAGCTACAGCGGGGGTATATACGCAGTATTTT. Residues: CASSVATAGVYTQYF.

The rearrangement uses TRBV4-3 and TRBJ2-3; TRBD1 agrees at 8 bases. The V and J ends lost 4 bases and 5 bases, in that order; junction bases with no gene match: 5. CDR1 and CDR2 (germline): LGHNA, YSLEER. The CDR3 length is 14 residues. The chain's CDR3 is CASSLQGAGDTQYF. DNA of the CDR3: TGCGCCAGCAGCCTCCAGGGGGCGGGAGATACGCAGTATTTT.

This chain's CDR3 is CASSDRDTSLTIYF. The CDR3 region has the DNA TGTGCCAGCAGTGACCGGGACACCTCCCTGACCATATATTTT. The V call is TRBV25-1, the J call TRBJ1-3; D perhaps matches TRBD1 (6 bases). V lost 3 bases and J lost 10, with 16 bases in between. Germline V lookup: CDR1 MGHDK, CDR2 SYGVNS. This CDR3 has 14 amino acids.

V and J are TRBV4-3 and TRBJ1-2, with D hard to call. The V gene's germline CDR1 is LGHNA and CDR2 YSLEER. CDR3 length: 15 residues. With 1 base removed from V and 5 bases from J, the gap between germline ends came to 14 bases. The CDR3: CASSQVFGGDYGYTF. Written as DNA, the CDR3 is TGCGCCAGCAGCCAAGTATTTGGCGGGGATTATGGCTACACCTTC.